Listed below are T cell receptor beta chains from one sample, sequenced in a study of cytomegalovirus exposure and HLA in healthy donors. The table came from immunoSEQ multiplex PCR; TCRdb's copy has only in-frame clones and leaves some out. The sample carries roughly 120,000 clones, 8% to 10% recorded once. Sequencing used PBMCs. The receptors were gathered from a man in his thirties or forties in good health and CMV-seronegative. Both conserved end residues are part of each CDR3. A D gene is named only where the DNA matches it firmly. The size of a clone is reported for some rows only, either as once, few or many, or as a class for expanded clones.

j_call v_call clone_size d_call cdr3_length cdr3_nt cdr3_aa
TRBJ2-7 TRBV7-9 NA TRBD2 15 TGTGCCAGCAGCGGGGATCGGAGCGGGAGTTTCGAGCAGTACTTC CASSGDRSGSFEQYF
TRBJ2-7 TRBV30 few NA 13 TGTGCCTACCGGACAGTTGGTCCCTACGAGCAGTACTTC CAYRTVGPYEQYF
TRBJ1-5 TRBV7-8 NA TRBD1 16 TGTGCCAGCAGCCCACAGGGGGGGTATAGCAATCAGCCCCAGCATTTT CASSPQGGYSNQPQHF
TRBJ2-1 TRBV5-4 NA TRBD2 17 TGTGCCAGCAGTCCCCGTGGGCGGGAGGGACTTTGGAATGAGCAGTTCTTC CASSPRGREGLWNEQFF
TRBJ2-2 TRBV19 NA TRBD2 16 TGTGCCAGCCGGACTAGCGGGAGGGGGGACACCGGGGAGCTGTTTTTT CASRTSGRGDTGELFF
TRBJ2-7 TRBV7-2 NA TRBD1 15 TGTGCCAGCAGCCCGCCACAGGGGGTATTTGGCGAGCAGTACTTC CASSPPQGVFGEQYF
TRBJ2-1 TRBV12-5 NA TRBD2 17 TGTGCTAGTGGTTTGGTAGCTAGCGGGAGGGCTTGGTATGAGCAGTTCTTC CASGLVASGRAWYEQFF
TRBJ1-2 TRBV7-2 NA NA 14 TGTGCCAGCAGCCGCGAAGGACTAGGCTATGGCTACACCTTC CASSREGLGYGYTF
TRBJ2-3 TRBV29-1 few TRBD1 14 TGCAGCGTTGCCTTCCGGGACAGGGCAGATACGCAGTATTTT CSVAFRDRADTQYF
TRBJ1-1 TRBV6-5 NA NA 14 TGTGCCAGCAGATCCGACATCGGGGGCACTGAAGCTTTCTTT CASRSDIGGTEAFF
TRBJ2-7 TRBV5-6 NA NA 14 TGTGCCAGCAGCTTTCAGGGCCCGAACTACGAGCAGTACTTC CASSFQGPNYEQYF
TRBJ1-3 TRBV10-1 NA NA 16 TGCGCCAGCAGTGAGTCGAAGGAGGGGACTGGAAACACCATATATTTT CASSESKEGTGNTIYF